Following are 9 T cell receptor beta chains from one sample sequenced in a study of blood T cell repertoires in COVID-19. Measured with immunoSEQ multiplex PCR; TCRdb has only the in-frame clones, and not every one. The table has around 470,000 clones, about 88% seen once. Material for sequencing was peripheral blood. The receptors were gathered from a man aged 18 to 30 with COVID-19, enrolled during active disease.

V usage is TRBV7-9 and J usage is TRBJ2-3, with D possibly matching TRBD2 (5 bases). Germline V lookup: CDR1 SEHNR, CDR2 FQNEAQ (reference sequence). With 8 bases removed from V and 2 bases from J, the gap between germline ends came to 14 bases. CDR3 length: 14 residues. CDR3 residues: CASASTGSTDTQYF. CDR3 coding DNA: TGTGCCAGCGCCTCAACGGGATCCACAGATACGCAGTATTTT. Drawing the rest from reference TRBV7-9 and TRBJ2-3, the complete variable domain is DTGVSQNPRHKITKRGQNVTFRCDPISEHNRLYWYRQTLGQGPEFLTYFQNEAQLEKSRLLSDRFSAERPKGSFSTLEIQRTEQGDSAMYLCASASTGSTDTQYFGPGTRLTVL.

The chain uses TRBV18 and TRBJ1-2, with D hard to call. Germline V gene sequence: CDR1 KGHSH, CDR2 LQKENI. This CDR3 spans 11 amino acids. Trimming took off 2 bases at V and 11 bases at J, with 9 bases between the two ends. The CDR3 nucleotides read TGTGCCAGCTCACCAACTCGGGGTTACACCTTC. As protein: CASSPTRGYTF.

The rearrangement joins TRBV11-1 to TRBJ2-7; 10 nucleotides line up with TRBD2. Losses at the gene ends were 0 bases for V and 4 bases for J; bases not matched to a gene: 3. CDR3 length: 15 residues. Germline V lookup: CDR1 SGHAT, CDR2 FQDESV (reference sequence). The CDR3 reads CASSLASGRFYEQYF. CDR3 DNA: TGTGCCAGCAGCTTAGCTAGCGGGAGGTTTTACGAGCAGTACTTC.

This clone showed up just a few times. The V and J genes are TRBV20-1 and TRBJ2-1, with TRBD2 as a possible D gene (6 bases). Germline values: CDR1 DFQATT, CDR2 SNEGSKA (reference sequence). The ends were cut back, 5 bases at V and 6 bases at J, with 8 bases in the middle. The CDR3 spans 11 residues. The CDR3 loop reads CSAFGGNEQFF. DNA of the CDR3: TGCAGTGCTTTCGGGGGCAATGAGCAGTTCTTC.

The V gene is TRBV29-1, the J gene TRBJ1-1; TRBD1 might be the D (5 bases). CDR1 is SQVTM, CDR2 ANQGSEA, per germline. V lost 7 bases, J lost 1 base, and 13 bases lay in between. This CDR3 is built from 13 residues. The CDR3 loop reads CSAAGRGNTEAFF. The CDR3 DNA reads TGCAGCGCCGCCGGGAGGGGGAACACTGAAGCTTTCTTT.

V usage is TRBV9 and J usage is TRBJ2-7, with D possibly TRBD2 on 6 matching bases. The CDR3 runs 14 residues. Trimming cost V 4 bases and J 2 bases, with 13 bases left between them. In germline, CDR1 is SGDLS, CDR2 YYNGEE. The chain's CDR3 is CASSPPGGTYEQYF. In DNA, the CDR3 is TGTGCCAGCAGCCCTCCTGGAGGGACCTACGAGCAGTACTTC.

The chain employs TRBV6-9 and TRBJ1-2, with a weak D call TRBD1 (6 bases). The CDR3 totals 15 residues. Trimming stripped 4 bases from V and 2 bases from J, with 14 bases between. Germline V gene data show CDR1 as MNHGY and CDR2 as SVAAGI. CDR3 in amino acids: CASSSRPDRNYGYTF. The CDR3 nucleotides are TGTGCCAGCAGTTCCCGCCCCGACAGGAACTATGGCTACACCTTC.

On this clone itself: No DNA is shown, since the ends of the CDR3 on it are uncertain; the CDR3 is the one TCRdb lists. The chain employs TRBV2 and TRBJ2-3; TRBD2 was called by the table and not checked on the DNA. The CDR3 is 15 amino acids long, termini counted. The germline V gene encodes CDR1 SNHLY and CDR2 FYNNEI. The CDR3 region is CASPIQVASGTSPYF.

The rearrangement uses TRBV29-1 and TRBJ2-7; D unclear. The CDR3 is made up of 14 amino acids. The V and J ends lost 5 bases and 0 bases respectively, with 14 bases between them. Germline V lookup: CDR1 SQVTM, CDR2 ANQGSEA. The CDR3 is CSVHSTESSYEQYF. Here the CDR3 DNA reads TGCAGCGTTCACTCGACTGAGAGCTCCTACGAGCAGTACTTC.